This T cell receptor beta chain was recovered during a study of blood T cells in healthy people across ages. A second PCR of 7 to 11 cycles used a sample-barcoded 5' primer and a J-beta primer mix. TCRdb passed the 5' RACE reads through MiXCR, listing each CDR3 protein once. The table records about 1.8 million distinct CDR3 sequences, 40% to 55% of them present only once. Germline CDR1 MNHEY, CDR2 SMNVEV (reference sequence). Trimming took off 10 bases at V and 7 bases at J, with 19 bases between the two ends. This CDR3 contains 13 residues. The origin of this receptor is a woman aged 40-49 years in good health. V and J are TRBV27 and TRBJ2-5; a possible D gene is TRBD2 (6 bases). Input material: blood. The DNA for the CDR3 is TGTGCCACTTCGAACCGGGACTCCGGGACCCAGTACTTC. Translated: CATSNRDSGTQYF.